A selection of T cell receptor beta chains follows, all from one sample in a study of cytomegalovirus exposure and HLA in healthy donors. Only in-frame clones appear in the TCRdb table, and some are missing; sequencing was by immunoSEQ multiplex PCR. The sample shows more than 85,000 clones, 65% to 90% of them seen only once. The sequenced sample consisted of PBMCs. The receptors originated from a woman aged 25 to 39 in good health and CMV-seronegative. Each CDR3 is given with its conserved first and last residue. The D gene is left open where the match is weak. Not all rows give a size; the values are once, few, many and, for expanded clones, a class.

d_call j_call clone_size v_call cdr3_nt cdr3_aa
NA TRBJ1-2 NA TRBV10-3 TGTGCCATCAGTGCCTCCTTCGACAGGCTGGGTGGCTACACCTTC CAISASFDRLGGYTF
TRBD2 TRBJ2-7 once TRBV4-1 TGCGCCAGCAGCCAAGATTTACTAGCGGGCTACGAGCAGTACTTC CASSQDLLAGYEQYF
TRBD2 TRBJ2-1 NA TRBV7-2 TGTGCCAGCAGCTCCTCTTGGACTAGCGGACGCTCCTACAATGAGCAGTTCTTC CASSSSWTSGRSYNEQFF
TRBD1 TRBJ2-7 NA TRBV29-1 TGCAGCGTTGGGGGTACAGGGGGCGGAGGTAGCTACGAGCAGTACTTC CSVGGTGGGGSYEQYF
TRBD2 TRBJ2-1 NA TRBV12-5 TGTGCTAGTGGTGACAGACTAGCGGGAGGGTTCTACAATGAGCAGTTCTTC CASGDRLAGGFYNEQFF
NA TRBJ1-1 NA TRBV18 TGTGCCAGCTCACCAATCGGGACAATTGAAGCTTTCTTT CASSPIGTIEAFF
TRBD2 TRBJ2-1 once TRBV28 TGTGCCACCACCGGGACTAGCGGGCCTAGGGGCAATGAGCAGTTCTTC CATTGTSGPRGNEQFF
TRBD2 TRBJ2-2 NA TRBV6-5 TGTGCCAGCAGTCCGGGAGGTTGGCGGGGAGCTGTTTTT CASSPGGWRGAVF
TRBD1 TRBJ2-1 NA TRBV9 TGTGCCAGCAGTCGGACAGGGTCCTACAATGAGCAGTTCTTC CASSRTGSYNEQFF
NA TRBJ1-3 NA TRBV4-1 TGCGCCAGCAGCCACCTGGGGGGAGCTCTCTCTGGAAACACCATATATTTT CASSHLGGALSGNTIYF
TRBD1 TRBJ1-5 NA TRBV18 TGTGCCAGCTCACCGGGACAGGGTCGGTCCTCTCACAATCAGCCCCAGCATTTT CASSPGQGRSSHNQPQHF
NA TRBJ2-2 NA TRBV4-1 TGCGCCAGCAGCCTACGACAGTCTGACGGGGAGCTGTTTTTT CASSLRQSDGELFF
TRBD2 TRBJ2-3 NA TRBV25-1 TGTGCCAGCATAGCGGGACTAAACACAGATACGCAGTATTTT CASIAGLNTDTQYF
NA TRBJ2-3 NA TRBV13 TGTGCCAGCAGCCCCGACACTAGCACAGATACGCAGTATTTT CASSPDTSTDTQYF
NA TRBJ2-5 NA TRBV18 TGTGCCAGCTCACCAGCGGAGACCCAGTACTTC CASSPAETQYF
NA TRBJ1-5 NA TRBV30 TGTGCCTGGCTGTCCGGGCAGCCCCAGCATTTT CAWLSGQPQHF
NA TRBJ2-1 NA TRBV7-9 TGTGCCAGCAGCCATAAGATGGGGGCTGGCGGGTTGCAGTTCTTC CASSHKMGAGGLQFF
NA TRBJ2-3 NA TRBV13 TGTGCCAGCAGCAATCCGTCCCTTACAGATACGCAGTATTTT CASSNPSLTDTQYF
TRBD1 TRBJ2-5 NA TRBV4-2 TGTGCCAGCAGTCAAGGAGGGACAGGAGAGACCCAGTACTTC CASSQGGTGETQYF
NA TRBJ1-2 NA TRBV28 TGTGCCAGCAGTTCGGGTCTCGACTATGGCTACACCTTC CASSSGLDYGYTF
TRBD2 TRBJ2-2 NA TRBV4-1 TGCGCCAGCAGCCAAGGCAGACTAGCGGGGGACACCGGGGAGCTGTTTTTT CASSQGRLAGDTGELFF
NA TRBJ2-1 NA TRBV27 TGTGCCACCAAAAAAGGGGGAGCGCGGTACAATGAGCAGTTCTTC CATKKGGARYNEQFF
NA TRBJ2-7 NA TRBV6-6 TGTGCCAGCAGTTACTCCATTGAGCAGTACTTC CASSYSIEQYF
NA TRBJ1-4 NA TRBV7-2 TGTGCCAGCAGCTTAGTCGCCTCGGGGGAGGAAAAACTGTTTTTT CASSLVASGEEKLFF
TRBD2 TRBJ2-1 NA TRBV9 TGTGCCAGCAGCGTAGCAGGTAGCGGGGCGAGCTCCTACAATGAGCAGTTCTTC CASSVAGSGASSYNEQFF
TRBD2 TRBJ2-7 NA TRBV4-1 TGCGCCAGCAGCCAGGCCTATAGCGGGGGCTACGAGCAGTACTTC CASSQAYSGGYEQYF
NA TRBJ1-3 NA TRBV4-3 TGCGCCAGCAGCCAAGATGCAGGGCAAGGAAACACCATATATTTT CASSQDAGQGNTIYF
TRBD2 TRBJ2-2 once TRBV10-3 TGTGCCACGGGGGGGTCTCGAGGGGACACCGGGGAGCTGTTTTTT CATGGSRGDTGELFF
NA TRBJ2-4 NA TRBV28 TGTGCCAGCACAGGGGCCGGCGGGTCCAAAAACATTCAGTACTTC CASTGAGGSKNIQYF
NA TRBJ1-2 once TRBV15 TGTGCCACCAGCAGAGATCCCCAGGGGCAAGGTGGCTACACCTTC CATSRDPQGQGGYTF
TRBD1 TRBJ2-1 NA TRBV27 TGTGCCAGCAGTTCGCCCGGGACAGGGGGGAGGGATGAGCAGTTCTTC CASSSPGTGGRDEQFF
NA TRBJ1-5 NA TRBV27 TGTGCCAGCAGTTTACACGGGAATCAGCCCCAGCATTTT CASSLHGNQPQHF